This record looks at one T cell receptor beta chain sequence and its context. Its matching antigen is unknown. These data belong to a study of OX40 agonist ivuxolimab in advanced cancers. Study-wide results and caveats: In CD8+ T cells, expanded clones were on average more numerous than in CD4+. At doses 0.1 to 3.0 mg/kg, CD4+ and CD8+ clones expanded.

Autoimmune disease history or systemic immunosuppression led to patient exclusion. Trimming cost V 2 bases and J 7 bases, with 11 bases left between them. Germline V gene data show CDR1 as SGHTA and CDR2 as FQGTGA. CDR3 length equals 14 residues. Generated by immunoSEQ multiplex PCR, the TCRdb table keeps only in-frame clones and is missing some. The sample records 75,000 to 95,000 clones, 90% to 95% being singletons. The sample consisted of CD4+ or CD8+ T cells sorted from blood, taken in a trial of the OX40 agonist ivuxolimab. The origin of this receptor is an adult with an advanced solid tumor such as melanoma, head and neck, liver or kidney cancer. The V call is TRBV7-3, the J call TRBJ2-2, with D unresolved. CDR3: CASSLYFPSGELFF. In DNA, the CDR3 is TGTGCCAGCAGCTTATACTTTCCCAGCGGGGAGCTGTTTTTT.